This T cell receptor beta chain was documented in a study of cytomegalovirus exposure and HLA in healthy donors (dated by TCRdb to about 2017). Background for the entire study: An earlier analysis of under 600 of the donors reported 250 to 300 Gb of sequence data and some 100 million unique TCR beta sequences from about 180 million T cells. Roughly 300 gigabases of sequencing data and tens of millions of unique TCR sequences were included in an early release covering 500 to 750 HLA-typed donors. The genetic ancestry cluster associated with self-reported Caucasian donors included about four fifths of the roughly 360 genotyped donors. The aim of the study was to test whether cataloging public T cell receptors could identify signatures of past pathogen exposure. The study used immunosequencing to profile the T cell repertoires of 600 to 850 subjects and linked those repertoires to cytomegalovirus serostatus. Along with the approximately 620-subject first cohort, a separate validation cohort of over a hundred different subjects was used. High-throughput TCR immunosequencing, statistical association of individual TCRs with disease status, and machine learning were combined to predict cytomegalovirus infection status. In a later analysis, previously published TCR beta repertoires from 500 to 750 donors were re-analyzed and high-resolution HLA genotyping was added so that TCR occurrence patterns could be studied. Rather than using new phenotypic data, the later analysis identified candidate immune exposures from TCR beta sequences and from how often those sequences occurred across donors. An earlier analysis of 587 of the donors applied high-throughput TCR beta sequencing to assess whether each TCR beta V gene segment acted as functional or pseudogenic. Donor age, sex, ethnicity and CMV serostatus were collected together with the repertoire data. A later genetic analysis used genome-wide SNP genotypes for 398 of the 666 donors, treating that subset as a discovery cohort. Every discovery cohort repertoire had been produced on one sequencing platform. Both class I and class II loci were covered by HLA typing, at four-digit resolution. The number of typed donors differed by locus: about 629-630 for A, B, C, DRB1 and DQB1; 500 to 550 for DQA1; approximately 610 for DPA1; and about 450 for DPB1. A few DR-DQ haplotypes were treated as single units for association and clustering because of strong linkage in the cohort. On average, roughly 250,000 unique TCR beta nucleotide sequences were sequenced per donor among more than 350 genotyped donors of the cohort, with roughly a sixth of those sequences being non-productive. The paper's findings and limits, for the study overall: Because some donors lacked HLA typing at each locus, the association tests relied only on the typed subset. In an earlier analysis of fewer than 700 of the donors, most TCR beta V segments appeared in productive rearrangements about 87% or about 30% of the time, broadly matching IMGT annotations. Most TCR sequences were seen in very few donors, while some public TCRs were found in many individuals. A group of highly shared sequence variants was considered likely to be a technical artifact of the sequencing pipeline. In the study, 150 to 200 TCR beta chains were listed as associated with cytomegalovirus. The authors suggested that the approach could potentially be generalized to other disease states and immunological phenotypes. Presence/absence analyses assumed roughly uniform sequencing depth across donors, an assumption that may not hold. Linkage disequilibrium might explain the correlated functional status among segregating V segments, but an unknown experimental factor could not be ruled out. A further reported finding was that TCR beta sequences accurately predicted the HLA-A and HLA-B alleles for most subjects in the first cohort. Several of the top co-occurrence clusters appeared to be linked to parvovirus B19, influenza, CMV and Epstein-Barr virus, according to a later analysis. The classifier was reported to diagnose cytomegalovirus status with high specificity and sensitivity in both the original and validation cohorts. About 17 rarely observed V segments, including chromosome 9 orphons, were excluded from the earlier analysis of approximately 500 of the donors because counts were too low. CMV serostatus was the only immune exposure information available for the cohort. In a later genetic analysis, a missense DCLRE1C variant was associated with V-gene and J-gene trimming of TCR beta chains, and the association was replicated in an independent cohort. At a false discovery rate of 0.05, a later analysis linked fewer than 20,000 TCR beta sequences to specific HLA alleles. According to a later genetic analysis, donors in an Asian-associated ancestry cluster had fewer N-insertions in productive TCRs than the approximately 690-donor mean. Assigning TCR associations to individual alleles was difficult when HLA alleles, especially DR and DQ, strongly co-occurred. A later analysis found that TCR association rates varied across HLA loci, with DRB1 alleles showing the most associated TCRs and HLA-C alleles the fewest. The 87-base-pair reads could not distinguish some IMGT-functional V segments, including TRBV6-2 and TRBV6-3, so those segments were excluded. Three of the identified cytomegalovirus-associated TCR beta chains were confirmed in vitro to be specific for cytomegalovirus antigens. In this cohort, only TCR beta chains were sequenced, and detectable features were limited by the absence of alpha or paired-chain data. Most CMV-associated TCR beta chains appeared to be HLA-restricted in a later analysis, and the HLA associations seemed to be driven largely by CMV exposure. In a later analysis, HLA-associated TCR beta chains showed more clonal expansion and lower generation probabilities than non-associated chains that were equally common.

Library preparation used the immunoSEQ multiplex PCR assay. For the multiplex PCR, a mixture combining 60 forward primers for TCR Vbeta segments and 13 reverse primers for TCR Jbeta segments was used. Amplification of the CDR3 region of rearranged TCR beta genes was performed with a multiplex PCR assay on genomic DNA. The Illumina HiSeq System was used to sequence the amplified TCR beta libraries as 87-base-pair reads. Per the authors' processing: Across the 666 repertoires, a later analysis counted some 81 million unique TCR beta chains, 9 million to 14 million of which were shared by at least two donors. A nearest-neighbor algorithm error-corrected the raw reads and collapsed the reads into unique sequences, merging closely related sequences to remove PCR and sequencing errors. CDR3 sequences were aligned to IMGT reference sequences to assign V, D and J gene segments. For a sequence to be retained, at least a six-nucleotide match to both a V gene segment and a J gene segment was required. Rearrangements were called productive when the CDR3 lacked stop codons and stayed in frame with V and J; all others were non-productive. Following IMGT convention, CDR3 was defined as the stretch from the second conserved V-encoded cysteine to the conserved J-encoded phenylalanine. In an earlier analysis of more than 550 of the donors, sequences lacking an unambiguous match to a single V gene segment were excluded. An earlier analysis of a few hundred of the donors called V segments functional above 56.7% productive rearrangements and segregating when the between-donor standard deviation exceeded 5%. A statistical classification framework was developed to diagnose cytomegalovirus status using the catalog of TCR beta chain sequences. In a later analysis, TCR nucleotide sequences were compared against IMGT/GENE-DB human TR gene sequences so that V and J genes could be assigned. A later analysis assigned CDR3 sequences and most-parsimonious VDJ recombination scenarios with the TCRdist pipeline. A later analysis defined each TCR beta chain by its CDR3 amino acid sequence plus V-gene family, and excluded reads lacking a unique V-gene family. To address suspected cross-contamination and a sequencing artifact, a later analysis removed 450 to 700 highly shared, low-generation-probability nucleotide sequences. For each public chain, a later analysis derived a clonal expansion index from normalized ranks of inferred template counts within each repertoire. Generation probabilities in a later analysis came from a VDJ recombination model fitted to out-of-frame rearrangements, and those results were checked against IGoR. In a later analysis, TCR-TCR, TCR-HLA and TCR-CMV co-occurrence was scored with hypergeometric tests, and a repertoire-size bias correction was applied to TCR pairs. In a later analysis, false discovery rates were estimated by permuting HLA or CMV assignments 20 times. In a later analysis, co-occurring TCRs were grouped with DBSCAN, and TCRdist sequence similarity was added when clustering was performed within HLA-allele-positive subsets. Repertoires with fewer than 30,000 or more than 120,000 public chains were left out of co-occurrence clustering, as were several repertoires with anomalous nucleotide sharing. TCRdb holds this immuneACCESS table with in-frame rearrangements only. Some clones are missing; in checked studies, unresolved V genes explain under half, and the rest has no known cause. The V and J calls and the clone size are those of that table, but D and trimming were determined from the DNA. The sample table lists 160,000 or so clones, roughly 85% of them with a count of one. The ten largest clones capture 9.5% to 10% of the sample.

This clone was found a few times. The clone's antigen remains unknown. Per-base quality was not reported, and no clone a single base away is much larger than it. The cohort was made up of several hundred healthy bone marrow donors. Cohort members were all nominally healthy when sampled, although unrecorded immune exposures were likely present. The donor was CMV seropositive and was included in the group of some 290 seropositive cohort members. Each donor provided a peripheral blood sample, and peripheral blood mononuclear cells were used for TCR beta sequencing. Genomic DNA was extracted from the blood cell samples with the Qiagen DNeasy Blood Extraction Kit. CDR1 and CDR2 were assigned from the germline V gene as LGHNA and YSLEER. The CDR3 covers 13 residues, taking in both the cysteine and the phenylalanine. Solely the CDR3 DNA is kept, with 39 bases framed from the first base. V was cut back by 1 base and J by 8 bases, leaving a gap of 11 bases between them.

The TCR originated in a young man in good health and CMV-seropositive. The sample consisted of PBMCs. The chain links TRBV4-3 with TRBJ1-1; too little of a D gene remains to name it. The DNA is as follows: TGCGCCAGCAGCCAAGTGGTGCGGTCCGAAGCTTTCTTT. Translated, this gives CASSQVVRSEAFF.